This T cell receptor (beta chain) was sequenced in a study of blood T cell repertoires in COVID-19. Study information: Material from acute and convalescent COVID-19 was sourced from the United States, Italy and Spain. Nucleic acid was either cDNA or gDNA, and it came from T cells, B-cell-depleted T cells, or PBMCs.

Unmatched junction bases numbered 13, after V lost 0 bases and J lost 7 bases. Per germline, CDR1 SGHTA and CDR2 FQGNSA. This CDR3 is built from 19 residues. Profiled with immunoSEQ multiplex PCR; TCRdb holds only in-frame clones, not every one. The data hold over 200,000 clones, with approximately 81% observed a single time. Enrollees, about 18 to 90 years old, lived in approximately 25 US areas. Participants had their cohort set by participant-reported clinical history. In this sample, this clone turned up a few times. The origin of this receptor is a woman aged 45-65 years with acute COVID-19. J is TRBJ2-3 and V is TRBV7-2; 13 nucleotides match TRBD2. Sequenced sample: PBMCs or T cells enriched from blood (not recorded which). CDR3 nucleotides: TGTGCCAGCAGCTTAGCTACTAGCGGGGGGGCATTTGGGGTTAATACGCAGTATTTT. It specifies CASSLATSGGAFGVNTQYF.